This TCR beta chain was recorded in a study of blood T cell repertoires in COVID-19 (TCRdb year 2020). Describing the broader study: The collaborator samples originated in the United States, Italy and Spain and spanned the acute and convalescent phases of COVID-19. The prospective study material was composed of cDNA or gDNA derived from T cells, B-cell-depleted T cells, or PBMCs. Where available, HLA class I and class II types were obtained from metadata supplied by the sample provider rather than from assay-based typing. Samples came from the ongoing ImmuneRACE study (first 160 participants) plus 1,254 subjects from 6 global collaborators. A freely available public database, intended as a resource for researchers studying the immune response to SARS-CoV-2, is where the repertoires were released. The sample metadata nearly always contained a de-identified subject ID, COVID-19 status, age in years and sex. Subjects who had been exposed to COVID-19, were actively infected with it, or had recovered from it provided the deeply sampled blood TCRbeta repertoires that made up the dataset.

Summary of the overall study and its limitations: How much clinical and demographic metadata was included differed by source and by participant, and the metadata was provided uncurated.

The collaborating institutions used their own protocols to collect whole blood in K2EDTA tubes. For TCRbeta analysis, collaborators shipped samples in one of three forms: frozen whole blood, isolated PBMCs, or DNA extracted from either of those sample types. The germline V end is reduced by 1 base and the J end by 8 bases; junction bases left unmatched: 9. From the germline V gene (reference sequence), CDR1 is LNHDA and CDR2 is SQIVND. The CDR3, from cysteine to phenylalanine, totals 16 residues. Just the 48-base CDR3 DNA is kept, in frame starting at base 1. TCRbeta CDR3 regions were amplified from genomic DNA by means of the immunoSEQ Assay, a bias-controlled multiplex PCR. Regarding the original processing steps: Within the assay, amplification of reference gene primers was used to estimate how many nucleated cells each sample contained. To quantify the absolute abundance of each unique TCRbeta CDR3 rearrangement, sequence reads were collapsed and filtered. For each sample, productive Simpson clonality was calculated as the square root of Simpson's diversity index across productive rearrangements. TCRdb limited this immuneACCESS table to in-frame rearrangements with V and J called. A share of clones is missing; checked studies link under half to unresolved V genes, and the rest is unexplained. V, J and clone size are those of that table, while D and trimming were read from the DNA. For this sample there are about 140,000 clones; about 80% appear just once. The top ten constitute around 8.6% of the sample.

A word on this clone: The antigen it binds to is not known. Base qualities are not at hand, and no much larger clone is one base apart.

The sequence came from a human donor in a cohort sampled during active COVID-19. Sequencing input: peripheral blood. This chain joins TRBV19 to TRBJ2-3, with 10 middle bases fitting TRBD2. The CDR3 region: CASSIGASGGRGTQYF. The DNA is TGTGCCAGTAGTATAGGAGCTAGCGGGGGCCGGGGTACGCAGTATTTT.